This T cell receptor (beta chain) was sequenced during a study of CD8+CD57+ T cells in acquired aplastic anemia. Looking at the study overall: The DNA of sorted CD4+ and CD8+ cells averaged approximately 3.3 ug. Study conclusions and caveats: Sharing between patients and controls was observed for some 27 CD8+ CDR3 sequences. Controls and patients did not differ significantly in CD8+ Simpson's diversity.

Notes on this clonotype: The antigen is undetermined.

V lost 3 bases and J lost 4; bases outside the gene matches: 13. CDR3 length: 17 residues. Germline lookup yields CDR1 LNHDA and CDR2 SQIVND (reference sequence). Researchers used genomic DNA as the template to profile TCR beta VDJ and CDR3. From the reads, TCRdb called clonotypes with MiXCR, one entry per CDR3 protein. The sample yields around 200,000 distinct CDR3 sequences, approximately 51% seen once. Patients who underwent sequencing had shown CD8+CD57+ cell expansion by flow cytometry. Diagnosis of severe acquired aplastic anemia applied to all patients. The sequence came from a human donor with aplastic anemia. The rearrangement links TRBV19 to TRBJ1-2; 8 bases agree with TRBD1. Sequences were obtained from sorted CD4+, CD8+, or CD8+CD57+ T cells (not recorded which) from PBMCs. This chain's CDR3 is CASSIGTGASFSYGYTF. For the CDR3, the DNA is TGTGCCAGTAGTATTGGGACAGGAGCCTCATTCAGCTATGGCTACACCTTC.